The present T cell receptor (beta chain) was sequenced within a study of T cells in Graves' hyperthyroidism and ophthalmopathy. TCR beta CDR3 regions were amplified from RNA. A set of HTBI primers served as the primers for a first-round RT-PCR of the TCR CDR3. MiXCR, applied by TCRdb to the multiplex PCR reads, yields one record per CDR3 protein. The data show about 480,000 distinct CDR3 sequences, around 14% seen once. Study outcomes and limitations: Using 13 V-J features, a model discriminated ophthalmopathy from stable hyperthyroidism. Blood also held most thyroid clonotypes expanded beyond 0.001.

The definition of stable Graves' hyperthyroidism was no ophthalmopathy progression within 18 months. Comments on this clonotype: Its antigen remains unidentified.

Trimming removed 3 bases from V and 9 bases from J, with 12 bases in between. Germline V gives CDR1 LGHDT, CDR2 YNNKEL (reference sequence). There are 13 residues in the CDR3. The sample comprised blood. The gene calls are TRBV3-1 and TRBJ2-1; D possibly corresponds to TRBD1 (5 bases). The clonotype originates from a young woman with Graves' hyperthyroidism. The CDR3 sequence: CASSQDTASEQFF. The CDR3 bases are TGTGCCAGCAGCCAGGACACAGCGAGTGAGCAGTTCTTC.